Presented here are 9 T cell receptor beta chains from one specimen sequenced in a study of control samples from healthy donors and cancer patients. Clones were read by immunoSEQ multiplex PCR, and TCRdb kept only the in-frame ones, dropping some. The sample lists about 170,000 clones, 75% to 95% seen once, with about 1.6% in the top ten. Sequenced: blood. The receptors shown here come from a woman in her 30s in good health.

The J gene is TRBJ2-1, the V gene TRBV6-6; D gene unclear. Germline V CDR1 and CDR2: MNHNY, SVGAGI (reference sequence). The ends were cut back, 2 bases at V and 5 bases at J, with 7 bases in the middle. The CDR3 has 13 residues. This chain's CDR3 is CASSYASHNEQFF. The CDR3 DNA sequence: TGTGCCAGCAGTTACGCGAGCCACAATGAGCAGTTCTTC.

This sequence joins TRBV19 and TRBJ1-6; D remains unclear. V was trimmed by 10 bases and J by 8 bases, leaving 6 bases between them. The V gene's germline CDR1 is LNHDA and CDR2 SQIVND (reference sequence). The CDR3 length is 10 residues. The CDR3 loop reads CAIYHSPLHF. The DNA for the CDR3 is TGTGCCATTTATCATTCACCCCTCCACTTT.

The chain links TRBV7-9 to TRBJ1-1; unclear D gene. Trimming removed 1 base at V and 1 base at J, with 10 bases between. Germline V CDR1 and CDR2: SEHNR, FQNEAQ (reference sequence). The CDR3 has 15 amino acids. This chain's CDR3 is CASSLDPGGNTEAFF. The CDR3 nucleotides are TGTGCCAGCAGCTTAGACCCGGGAGGGAACACTGAAGCTTTCTTT.

This sequence joins TRBV7-6 and TRBJ2-1; 8 nucleotides align to TRBD2. The CDR3 length is 15 residues. V lost 4 bases to trimming and J lost 4 bases; unmatched junction nucleotides: 6. Germline V gives CDR1 SGHVS, CDR2 FNYEAQ. CDR3 protein: CASSSRGDEYNEQFF. CDR3 sequence (DNA): TGTGCCAGCAGCTCGCGGGGGGACGAATACAATGAGCAGTTCTTC.

The chain is built from TRBV5-4 and TRBJ2-7; the D gene is possibly TRBD1 (6 bases). CDR1 is SGHNT, CDR2 YYREEE, per germline (reference sequence). CDR3 length: 15 amino acids. V shed 1 base and J shed 0 bases, with 11 bases lying between them. The CDR3 loop reads CASSLTGHSSYEQYF. As DNA, the CDR3 is TGTGCCAGCAGCTTGACGGGACACTCCTCCTACGAGCAGTACTTC.

The chain links TRBV30 to TRBJ1-3, with 10 bases fitting TRBD1. This CDR3 is built from 13 residues. V trimming: 4 bases; J trimming: 4 bases; junction bases outside the gene matches: 1. Looked up from germline, CDR1 is GTSNPN and CDR2 is SVGIG (reference sequence). CDR3 amino acids: CAWTGQGGNTIYF. The CDR3 nucleotides read TGTGCCTGGACGGGACAGGGGGGAAACACCATATATTTT.

DNA of the CDR3: TGCGCCAGCAGCTTGGGGACGAACACTGAAGCTTTCTTT. It encodes CASSLGTNTEAFF. The chain is built from TRBV5-1 and TRBJ1-1; D unclear. CDR1 SGHRS and CDR2 YFSETQ come from the germline V gene. V was shortened by 0 bases and J by 1 base, with 4 bases between the two germline ends. The CDR3 is made up of 13 amino acids.

The gene calls are TRBV27 and TRBJ2-1; 11 bases match TRBD1. CDR1 and CDR2 (germline): MNHEY, SMNVEV (reference sequence). The CDR3 is 15 residues long. J was trimmed by 6 bases and V by 5 bases; bases with no gene match: 6. In DNA form, the CDR3 reads TGTGCCAGCAGTGCACGGGGACAGGGGGTCAATGAGCAGTTCTTC. Its translation: CASSARGQGVNEQFF.

The chain uses TRBV2 and TRBJ2-7; 8 bases agree with TRBD1. Germline lookup yields CDR1 SNHLY and CDR2 FYNNEI. The trim removed 7 bases at V and 6 bases at J, leaving 8 bases unmatched. The CDR3 contains 13 residues. The CDR3 spells CASTRQGTGEQYF. DNA of the CDR3: TGTGCCAGCACTCGACAGGGGACGGGCGAGCAGTACTTC.